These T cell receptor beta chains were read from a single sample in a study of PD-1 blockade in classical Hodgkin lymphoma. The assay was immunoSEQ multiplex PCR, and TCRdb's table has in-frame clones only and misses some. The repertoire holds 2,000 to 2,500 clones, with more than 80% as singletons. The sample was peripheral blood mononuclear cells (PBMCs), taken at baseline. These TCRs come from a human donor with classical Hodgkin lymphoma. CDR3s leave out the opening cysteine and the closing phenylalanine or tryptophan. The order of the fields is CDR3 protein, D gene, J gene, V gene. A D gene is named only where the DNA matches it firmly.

CDR3aa: ASSQQNTGELF
d_gene: .
j_gene: TRBJ2-2
v_gene: TRBV14

CDR3aa: ASSLEPGDYEQY
d_gene: .
j_gene: TRBJ2-7
v_gene: TRBV7-3

CDR3aa: ASSQVEGSTSYT
d_gene: .
j_gene: TRBJ1-2
v_gene: TRBV5-6

CDR3aa: ASSLGQGSTYEQY
d_gene: TRBD1
j_gene: TRBJ2-7
v_gene: TRBV5-1

CDR3aa: ASSWGGLADEQF
d_gene: .
j_gene: TRBJ2-1
v_gene: TRBV19

CDR3aa: ASSFTGDSYSPLH
d_gene: .
j_gene: TRBJ1-6
v_gene: TRBV11-1

CDR3aa: ASSLTSGGARETQY
d_gene: TRBD2
j_gene: TRBJ2-5
v_gene: TRBV7-9

CDR3aa: ATSRGRDRVKNIQY
d_gene: TRBD1
j_gene: TRBJ2-4
v_gene: TRBV15

CDR3aa: ASSYGSEQY
d_gene: .
j_gene: TRBJ2-7
v_gene: TRBV6-6

CDR3aa: ASSQDRLAGFYEQY
d_gene: .
j_gene: TRBJ2-7
v_gene: TRBV14

CDR3aa: ASSQVLVFGAPFGTEAF
d_gene: .
j_gene: TRBJ1-1
v_gene: TRBV4-1

CDR3aa: ASSLSAGFSYEQY
d_gene: .
j_gene: TRBJ2-7
v_gene: TRBV5-1

CDR3aa: ASRSIVRETGFHEQY
d_gene: .
j_gene: TRBJ2-7
v_gene: TRBV11-2

CDR3aa: ASSLMVGAQETQY
d_gene: .
j_gene: TRBJ2-5
v_gene: TRBV7-3

CDR3aa: ASSSVAGEAGELF
d_gene: .
j_gene: TRBJ2-2
v_gene: TRBV19

CDR3aa: ASRAGQGFYEQY
d_gene: TRBD1
j_gene: TRBJ2-7
v_gene: TRBV2

CDR3aa: AIKRREGYGYT
d_gene: .
j_gene: TRBJ1-2
v_gene: TRBV19

CDR3aa: ASSQEMGQNSYEQY
d_gene: TRBD1
j_gene: TRBJ2-7
v_gene: TRBV18

CDR3aa: ASSPDRAPLSSYNEQF
d_gene: TRBD1
j_gene: TRBJ2-1
v_gene: TRBV5-1

CDR3aa: SVEGEQGADTEAF
d_gene: TRBD1
j_gene: TRBJ1-1
v_gene: TRBV29-1

CDR3aa: ASSPSGTGGYT
d_gene: TRBD1
j_gene: TRBJ1-2
v_gene: TRBV18

CDR3aa: ASSLDAGAHNEQF
d_gene: TRBD2
j_gene: TRBJ2-1
v_gene: TRBV27

CDR3aa: ASSSSQETQY
d_gene: .
j_gene: TRBJ2-5
v_gene: TRBV21-1

CDR3aa: ASSLVIANTEAF
d_gene: .
j_gene: TRBJ1-1
v_gene: TRBV7-9

CDR3aa: ASSQQRWDNTEAF
d_gene: .
j_gene: TRBJ1-1
v_gene: TRBV23-1

CDR3aa: ASSLGLAASTDTQY
d_gene: TRBD2
j_gene: TRBJ2-3
v_gene: TRBV2

CDR3aa: ASSEQAGPGELF
d_gene: .
j_gene: TRBJ2-2
v_gene: TRBV6-1

CDR3aa: ASSQTRDRDYEQY
d_gene: TRBD1
j_gene: TRBJ2-7
v_gene: TRBV4-1

CDR3aa: ASSQEGHNQPQH
d_gene: .
j_gene: TRBJ1-5
v_gene: TRBV4-2

CDR3aa: ASSESGNQPQH
d_gene: .
j_gene: TRBJ1-5
v_gene: TRBV25-1

CDR3aa: ASSVEGSPQETQY
d_gene: .
j_gene: TRBJ2-5
v_gene: TRBV9

CDR3aa: ASSLDRWSLQQY
d_gene: .
j_gene: TRBJ2-7
v_gene: TRBV18

CDR3aa: ASRRQGSYNSPLH
d_gene: TRBD1
j_gene: TRBJ1-6
v_gene: TRBV27

CDR3aa: SARGASGYT
d_gene: .
j_gene: TRBJ1-2
v_gene: TRBV20-1

CDR3aa: ASSISLRAYEQY
d_gene: .
j_gene: TRBJ2-7
v_gene: TRBV19

CDR3aa: ASYRVKDSPLH
d_gene: .
j_gene: TRBJ1-6
v_gene: TRBV2

CDR3aa: ASSVGSSGNQPQH
d_gene: .
j_gene: TRBJ1-5
v_gene: TRBV9